This T cell receptor beta chain was sequenced in a study of lymphopenia after photon versus proton radiotherapy. Study-level points and caveats: In patients who died, overall survival fell as post-nadir TCR diversity dropped more. Post-nadir diversity loss with photons came from oligoclonal expansion, particularly CD8+ Temra cells. Proton therapy kept repertoires fairly stable, unlike photons, which gained effector/memory cells.

TCRdb's table, derived via immunoSEQ multiplex PCR, lists solely in-frame clones and lacks some. The sample yields about 40,000 clones, about 86% seen once. The germline V gene encodes CDR1 SGDLS and CDR2 YYNGEE. This CDR3 is built from 14 residues. V was trimmed by 2 bases and J by 0 bases, leaving 9 bases between them. About this clone: Its cognate antigen is unknown.

The source is a woman aged 70-85 years with pancreatic cancer. Some clones in this sample may be carry-over from other donors' samples. The chain uses TRBV9 and TRBJ2-7; D unclear. The specimen was peripheral blood, collected from a patient treated with proton-based radiotherapy. CDR3 sequence reads: CASSVGITSYEQYF. The CDR3 DNA follows: TGTGCCAGCAGCGTGGGAATTACCTCCTACGAGCAGTACTTC.